This T cell receptor (beta chain) was sequenced in a study of T cell repertoires in cytomegalovirus infection. Across the whole study: Used in the study were CMV epitopes, some recently identified and HLA-C-restricted, others well-studied and HLA-B-restricted.

From germline, CDR1 is SGHTA and CDR2 FQGNSA. V lost 5 bases, J lost 8 bases, and 15 bases lay in between. This CDR3 is 14 amino acids long. This clonotype was picked up a small number of times. Its antigen is not known. TCRdb independently ran MiXCR on the reads; one entry per CDR3 protein. The sample lists more than 300,000 distinct CDR3 sequences; just under 35% were seen once. This chain connects TRBV7-2 to TRBJ1-4; D possibly corresponds to TRBD1 (5 bases). The sequences come from cultured PBMCs, collected from culture after CMV antigen stimulation. This TCR came from a human donor in good health (CMV status not recorded). Some clones in this sample may be carry-over from other donors' samples. The CDR3 here is CASSPGHDGEKLFF. Here the CDR3 DNA reads TGTGCCAGCAGCCCCGGACATGATGGGGAAAAACTGTTTTTT.